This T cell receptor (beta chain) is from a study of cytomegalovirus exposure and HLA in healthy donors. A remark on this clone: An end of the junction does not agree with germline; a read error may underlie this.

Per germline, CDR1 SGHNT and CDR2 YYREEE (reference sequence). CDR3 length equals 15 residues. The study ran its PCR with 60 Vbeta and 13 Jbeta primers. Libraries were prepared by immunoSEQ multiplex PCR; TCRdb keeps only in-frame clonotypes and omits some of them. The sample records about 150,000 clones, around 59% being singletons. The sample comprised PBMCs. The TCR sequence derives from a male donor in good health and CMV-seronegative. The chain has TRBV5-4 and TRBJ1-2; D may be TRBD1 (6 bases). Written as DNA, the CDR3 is TGTGCCAGCAGCTTATACAGGGTAAGTTACTATGGCTACCCCTTC. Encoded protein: CASSLYRVSYYGYPF.